This TCR beta chain was recovered during a study of T cells in Graves' hyperthyroidism and ophthalmopathy. At the level of the study: The blood sample was taken at first diagnosis, before treatment began.

For this clonotype: The target antigen is unknown.

Hyperthyroidism of Graves' type that showed no ophthalmopathy progression within 18 months was stable. The CDR3 is 15 residues long. Trimming left V 5 bases short and J 2 bases short, with 16 bases between. The germline V gene encodes CDR1 MDHEN and CDR2 SYDVKM. Study-level results: The blood repertoire included most of the expanded thyroid clonotypes above 0.001.

Template material for amplifying TCR beta CDR3 regions consisted of RNA transcripts. In the first-round RT-PCR of the TCR CDR3, the HTBI primer set was used. Via MiXCR, TCRdb re-called the multiplex PCR reads, giving one row per CDR3 protein. Here the sample spans about 550,000 distinct CDR3 sequences, under 25% being singletons. The sequence derives from a man aged 18 to 35 with Graves' hyperthyroidism. The sequenced material came from blood. The chain recombines TRBV28 with TRBJ2-7; maybe TRBD1 (7 bases). CDR3 amino acids: CASSTQGGGTYEQYF. The CDR3 bases are TGTGCCAGCAGTACCCAGGGGGGCGGTACCTACGAGCAGTACTTC.